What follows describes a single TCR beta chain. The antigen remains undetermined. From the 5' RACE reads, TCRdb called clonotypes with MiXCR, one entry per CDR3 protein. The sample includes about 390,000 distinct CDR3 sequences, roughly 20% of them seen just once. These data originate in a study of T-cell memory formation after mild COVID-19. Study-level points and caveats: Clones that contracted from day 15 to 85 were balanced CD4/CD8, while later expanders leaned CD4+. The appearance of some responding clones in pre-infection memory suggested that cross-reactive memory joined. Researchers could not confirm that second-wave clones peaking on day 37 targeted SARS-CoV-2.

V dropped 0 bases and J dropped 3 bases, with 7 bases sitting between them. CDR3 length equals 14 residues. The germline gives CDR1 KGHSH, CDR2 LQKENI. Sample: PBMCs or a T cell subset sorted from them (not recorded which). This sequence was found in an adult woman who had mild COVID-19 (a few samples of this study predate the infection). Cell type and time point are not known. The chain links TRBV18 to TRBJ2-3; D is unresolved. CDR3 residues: CASSPPTMTDTQYF. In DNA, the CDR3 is TGTGCCAGCTCACCACCGACCATGACAGATACGCAGTATTTT.